The next 4 T cell receptor beta chains were all read from a single sample in a study of T-cell reconstitution after alpha-beta-depleted transplantation in children (dated by TCRdb to between 2015 and 2016). The library was built by means of PCR. For sequencing, an Illumina HiSeq 2500 was employed. To normalize quantification of the TCRbeta repertoire, the TCR libraries were built with molecular barcoding that relied on unique molecular identifiers. The raw public reads went through TCRdb reprocessing: fastp at Q25, MiXCR clone calling, in-frame beta chains kept. Each CDR3 protein appears once, grouped with its most common genes and DNA. The sample profile shows more than 200,000 distinct CDR3 sequences; around 25% of them were found once. Of the sample, 4% to 6% is held by the ten largest clones. The meaning of the sample's treatment or condition label: allogeneic hematopoietic cell transplantation with graft depleted of TCRalphabeta T cells and CD19 B cells.

This sample comprised PBMCs, mostly from graft donor cells, obtained 360 days after TCRalphabeta/CD19-depleted stem cell transplant. The source is a female patient between 2 and 10 years old who had a stem cell transplant for congenital amegakaryocytic thrombocytopenia, so the T cells may come from the graft donor.

The chain links TRBV20-1 to TRBJ2-1; TRBD2 matches at 10 bases. Germline loops: CDR1 DFQATT, CDR2 SNEGSKA (reference sequence). Trimming cost V 3 bases and J 12 bases; bases outside gene matches: 11. The CDR3 has 14 amino acids. This chain's CDR3 is CSASALTKREGQFF. Here the CDR3 DNA reads TGCAGTGCTAGTGCGCTGACTAAGCGGGAGGGGCAGTTCTTC.

This clonotype was detected a few times. The gene calls are TRBV5-5 and TRBJ1-4; no clear D. CDR3 length: 16 amino acids. The V gene's germline CDR1 is SGHKS and CDR2 YYEKEE (reference sequence). V was cut by 3 bases and J by 8 bases, with 20 bases left in between. The CDR3 protein is CASSWAGRIQREKLFF. CDR3 DNA sequence: TGTGCCAGCAGCTGGGCTGGGAGAATACAAAGGGAAAAACTGTTTTTT.

This clonotype was observed a few times. V usage is TRBV2 and J usage is TRBJ2-1; D is unclear. The germline V and J ends were trimmed by 3 bases and 1 base, with 16 bases remaining between them. CDR3 length equals 17 residues. Germline V gene sequence: CDR1 SNHLY, CDR2 FYNNEI. The DNA for the CDR3 is TGTGCCAGCAGTGACCCCGTCTGGCGGAATTCCTACAATGAGCAGTTCTTC. This gives the protein CASSDPVWRNSYNEQFF.

The chain uses TRBV12-3 or TRBV12-4 and TRBJ1-3, with 7 bases that match TRBD1. The CDR3 is 15 amino acids. Trimming cost V 6 bases and J 2 bases; bases outside gene matches: 7. Written as DNA, the CDR3 is TGTGCCAGCAGATTCGACAGGGTAACTGGAAACACCATATATTTT. Residues: CASRFDRVTGNTIYF.